Below, one T cell receptor (beta chain) is given with its context. The antigen it binds to is not known. No per-base quality is available; no much larger clone lies one base away. Approximately 2 micrograms of genomic DNA were extracted from cryopreserved PBMCs for TCR beta library preparation. High-throughput TCR beta sequencing was performed on longitudinal blood samples from CLL patients receiving ibrutinib monotherapy. The patients took part in an open-label, single-center phase 2 trial of ibrutinib monotherapy. The data are from a study of cytotoxic CD8 clonotypes in ibrutinib-treated CLL listed by TCRdb under 2021. Background on the whole study: In this cohort, around 14 patients were treatment-naive and approximately 10 were relapsed/refractory, while some 18 had unmutated IGHV. Response samples were taken after a median of 12 months on treatment, ranging from 6 to 36 months. Cryopreserved peripheral blood mononuclear cells were collected before treatment, at response, and at either disease progression or sustained remission. Of the 86 people in the trial, 26 had longitudinal samples available. An average of roughly 270,000 productive templates and 80,000 to 100,000 productive rearrangements was obtained per sample. Partial responses were observed in about 24 patients and complete responses in 2; after a median follow-up of 68 months, remission was maintained in approximately 15 patients and progression was observed in about twelve.

On the study overall, not on this receptor specifically: Clonality rose at ibrutinib response, remained stable during sustained remission, and dropped back toward baseline at progression. Public clonotypes were rare and either shrank or stayed stable during treatment, and the rise in clonality at ibrutinib response reflected expansion of private clonotypes. Sustained-remission and progressing patients did not have matched sampling times, and lymph node repertoires were not examined. Baseline clonality was found to be higher than that of age-matched healthy donors and was strongly correlated with circulating CD8+ T-cell counts.

CDR1 and CDR2 (SGHTA, FQGNSA) derive from the germline V gene. V is cut back by 1 base and J by 3 bases, with 6 bases in the junction unmatched. The CDR3 goes from the cysteine to the phenylalanine over 17 residues. Only the CDR3 DNA is retained, 51 bases long and in frame from the first base. On a MiSeq, deep resolution sequencing aimed for a depth between 1 in 1 million and 1 in 200,000 T cells, with each clonotype covered 10x on average. TCR beta libraries were generated with the immunoSEQ hsTCRB Kit. As for the authors' bioinformatics: The data were analyzed with ImmunoSEQ Analyzer and ImmunoSEQ Data Assistant, and V, D and J gene assignments followed IMGT definitions. Clonality, which ranges from 0 to 1, was calculated as one minus the normalized Shannon entropy of productive rearrangement frequencies. Only overrepresented clonotypes making up at least 0.05% of each patient's repertoire were included in the public clonotype analysis. Repertoires from 10 to 15 age-matched healthy donors in immuneACCESS were used as clonality controls. TCRdb limited this immuneACCESS table to in-frame rearrangements with V and J called. A share of clones is missing; checked studies link under half to unresolved V genes, and the rest is unexplained. The DNA gave D and trimming, while V, J and clone size come from that table. The sample table contains 65,000 to 95,000 clones; only one count was recorded for about 82% of them. The ten most abundant clones make up under 6% of the sample.

The chain uses TRBV7-2 and TRBJ2-2; TRBD1 lines up with 9 middle nucleotides. The source is a human donor with chronic lymphocytic leukemia. The material sequenced was PBMCs, taken before ibrutinib treatment. The DNA sequence is given as TGTGCCAGCAGCTTAGTTGGGACAGGGTTTTACACCGGGGAGCTGTTTTTT. This sequence encodes CASSLVGTGFYTGELFF.